The rows below give T cell receptor beta chains drawn from one sample of a study of shared clonotypes between healthy human individuals. Data came from immunoSEQ multiplex PCR; TCRdb stores just in-frame clones and leaves some out. Among about 2 million clones listed, roughly 96% were seen once. The source material was naive CD4+ T cells sorted from blood. The receptor source for this set is a man aged 18-30 years in good health. Each CDR3 is given with its conserved first and last residue. The D gene is left open where the match is weak. Clone size is not always given. Where it is, it says once, few, many or a class for expanded clones.

D gene | J gene | clone size | V gene | CDR3 protein | CDR3 DNA
TRBD1 | TRBJ1-2 | - | TRBV27 | CASSRMPGGYGYTF | TGTGCCAGCAGTCGAATGCCAGGGGGTTATGGCTACACCTTC
- | TRBJ1-2 | few | TRBV25-1 | CASSLYWGYTF | TGTGCCAGCAGCCTTTACTGGGGCTACACCTTC
- | TRBJ2-7 | - | TRBV30 | CAWRVSYEQYF | TGTGCCTGGAGGGTAAGCTACGAGCAGTACTTC
TRBD1 | TRBJ2-5 | - | TRBV2 | CASSIDRGRKETQYF | TGTGCCAGCAGTATCGACAGGGGTCGCAAAGAGACCCAGTACTTC
- | TRBJ2-1 | - | TRBV2 | CASSEYNEQFF | TGTGCCAGCTCAGAGTACAATGAGCAGTTCTTC
TRBD1 | TRBJ2-7 | - | TRBV2 | CASSGGGQGPYEQYF | TGTGCCAGCAGTGGGGGGGGACAGGGTCCTTACGAGCAGTACTTC
TRBD1 | TRBJ1-6 | - | TRBV11-3 | CASSQGTAAGSPLHF | TGTGCCAGCAGTCAGGGGACAGCCGCCGGTTCACCCCTCCACTTT
TRBD1 | TRBJ2-7 | - | TRBV29-1 | CSVGNRGSEQYF | TGCAGCGTCGGCAACAGGGGTTCCGAGCAGTACTTC
- | TRBJ1-3 | - | TRBV10-1 | CASSESSNSGNTIYF | TGCGCCAGCAGTGAGTCAAGCAACTCTGGAAACACCATATATTTT
TRBD2 | TRBJ2-1 | - | TRBV15 | CATSGGLSYNEQFF | TGTGCCACCAGCGGGGGACTATCTTACAATGAGCAGTTCTTC
TRBD2 | TRBJ2-3 | - | TRBV5-4 | CASSFKAGGVTDTQYF | TGTGCCAGCAGCTTTAAAGCGGGAGGTGTCACAGATACGCAGTATTTT
- | TRBJ1-6 | - | TRBV6-6 | CASSYKGRSYNSPLHF | TGTGCCAGCAGTTACAAGGGGCGCTCCTATAATTCACCCCTCCACTTT
- | TRBJ1-1 | - | TRBV14 | CASSNPGGGDMNTEAFF | TGTGCCAGCAGCAACCCGGGGGGAGGCGACATGAACACTGAAGCTTTCTTT
- | TRBJ2-7 | - | TRBV11-1 | CASSLLVGVGEQYF | TGTGCCAGCAGCTTACTTGTTGGGGTAGGCGAGCAGTACTTC
- | TRBJ1-1 | - | TRBV5-1 | CASSSTGNTEAFF | TGCGCCAGCAGCTCTACAGGGAACACTGAAGCTTTCTTT
- | TRBJ1-1 | - | TRBV27 | CASSLFGRRAFF | TGTGCCAGCAGTTTATTCGGCAGGAGAGCTTTCTTT
- | TRBJ2-7 | - | TRBV18 | CASSPPARAYEQYF | TGTGCCAGCTCACCACCAGCCAGAGCCTACGAGCAGTACTTC
TRBD1 | TRBJ2-7 | - | TRBV5-1 | CASSRDRDEQYF | TGCGCCAGCAGCCGGGACAGGGACGAGCAGTACTTC
- | TRBJ2-1 | - | TRBV5-6 | CASSVIDEQFF | TGTGCCAGCAGCGTGATCGATGAGCAGTTCTTC
- | TRBJ1-1 | - | TRBV12-5 | CASGTRGNTEAFF | TGTGCTAGTGGTACCCGAGGGAACACTGAAGCTTTCTTT
TRBD2 | TRBJ2-1 | - | TRBV28 | CASSPGVTSQYEQFF | TGTGCCAGCAGCCCTGGGGTGACTAGCCAGTATGAGCAGTTCTTC